The present entry profiles one T cell receptor beta chain with its context. Germline V gene data show CDR1 as MNHNY and CDR2 as SVGAGI (reference sequence). V gave up 5 bases and J gave up 11 bases; unmatched junction bases: 12. The CDR3 is 15 amino acids. Here immunoSEQ multiplex PCR was the method, and the copy in TCRdb shows in-frame clones only, minus some. The profile shows some 2,000,000 clones, under 97% of them singletons. The data derive from a study of shared clonotypes between healthy human individuals. As for the study in general: Per donor, three plates held CD4 naive cells, three held CD4 memory, two held CD8 naive and one held CD8 memory.

The clonotype was recovered from a man between 18 and 29 years old in good health. The chain employs TRBV6-6 and TRBJ2-6; 7 bases fit TRBD1. Sequencing used naive CD4+ T cells sorted from blood. The sample's subset: CD45RA+ positively selected. The CDR3 nucleotides read TGTGCCAGCAGTCCCCTGGGACAGAAAATTCACGTCCTGACTTTC. Translating it yields CASSPLGQKIHVLTF.